This is a list of T cell receptor beta chains from one sample in a study of Graves' ophthalmopathy and Graves' hyperthyroidism. TCRdb processed the multiplex PCR reads anew with MiXCR; each CDR3 protein has one entry. This sample carries approximately 160,000 distinct CDR3 sequences, just under 40% of them seen once, and the ten largest clones take 7.5% to 10%. Material: peripheral blood. The origin of the receptors is a man aged 30 to 39 with Graves' ophthalmopathy. Both conserved end residues are part of each CDR3. The D gene is left open where the match is weak. Size values are once, few and many counts, or a class for expanded clones, and some rows have none.

v_gene	d_gene	abundance	j_gene	CDR3aa	CDR3nt
TRBV14	NA	many	TRBJ2-7	CASSQESPPAGTRAYEQYF	TGTGCCAGCAGCCAAGAGAGCCCTCCGGCAGGGACTCGCGCCTACGAGCAGTACTTC
TRBV30	TRBD1	NA	TRBJ1-5	CAWSVGRGFIQPQHF	TGTGCCTGGAGTGTGGGCAGGGGGTTTATTCAGCCCCAGCATTTT
TRBV19	NA	many	TRBJ1-3	CASSISGSGNTIYF	TGTGCCAGTAGTATATCCGGATCTGGAAACACCATATATTTT
TRBV10-3	TRBD1	NA	TRBJ1-2	CATITRDRVSDGYTF	TGTGCCACCATAACGCGGGACAGGGTTTCCGATGGCTACACCTTC
TRBV15	NA	many	TRBJ2-4	CATSRDRGAKNIQYF	TGTGCCACCAGCAGAGATCGAGGGGCCAAAAACATTCAGTACTTC
TRBV28	NA	NA	TRBJ2-5	CASSLGTAPTAYQETQYF	TGTGCCAGCAGTTTGGGCACGGCCCCGACAGCTTATCAAGAGACCCAGTACTTC
TRBV6-1	NA	NA	TRBJ1-1	CASSEIHRDTEAFF	TGTGCCAGCAGTGAAATTCATAGGGACACTGAAGCTTTCTTT
TRBV20-1	NA	many	TRBJ2-2	CSARGYGDTGELFF	TGCAGTGCTAGAGGATACGGGGACACCGGGGAGCTGTTTTTT
TRBV7-2	NA	NA	TRBJ2-7	CASSHGFYEQYF	TGTGCCAGCAGCCACGGGTTCTACGAGCAGTACTTC
TRBV27	NA	NA	TRBJ2-7	CASSLLSKAYEQYF	TGTGCCAGCAGTTTATTATCCAAAGCCTACGAGCAGTACTTC
TRBV7-8	TRBD2	NA	TRBJ2-5	CASSLALPTSGRQETQYF	TGTGCCAGCAGCTTAGCCCTGCCTACTAGCGGGAGGCAAGAGACCCAGTACTTC
TRBV11-1	NA	NA	TRBJ1-1	CASSYSDRAQSYYTEAFF	TGTGCCAGCAGTTACTCGGACAGAGCCCAGTCTTATTACACTGAAGCTTTCTTT
TRBV6-4	NA	many	TRBJ1-1	CASSDRENTEAFF	TGTGCCAGCAGTGACAGGGAAAACACTGAAGCTTTCTTT
TRBV6-2/TRBV6-3	TRBD2	many	TRBJ2-5	CASSPTSAETQYF	TGTGCCAGCAGTCCGACTAGCGCGGAGACCCAGTACTTC
TRBV20-1	NA	many	TRBJ2-7	CSVQRGATYEQYF	TGCAGTGTCCAGAGGGGGGCAACCTACGAGCAGTACTTC
TRBV12-3/TRBV12-4	NA	many	TRBJ1-1	CASSLALGTNTEAFF	TGTGCCAGCAGTTTAGCGCTTGGGACAAACACTGAAGCTTTCTTT
TRBV4-2	NA	NA	TRBJ1-2	CASSQDPGPLEGYTF	TGTGCCAGCAGCCAAGATCCCGGACCGCTGGAGGGCTACACCTTC
TRBV19	NA	NA	TRBJ2-7	CASRINRVEQYF	TGTGCCAGTAGGATAAACAGGGTCGAGCAGTACTTC
TRBV12-3/TRBV12-4	NA	NA	TRBJ1-2	CASSQKGYTF	TGTGCCAGCAGTCAAAAGGGCTACACCTTC
TRBV6-1	TRBD1	many	TRBJ2-7	CASSVVGDRGSYEQYF	TGTGCCAGCAGTGTGGTTGGTGACAGGGGATCCTACGAGCAGTACTTC
TRBV6-1	NA	NA	TRBJ2-5	CASRPTDSQETQYF	TGTGCCAGCCGGCCGACAGACAGCCAAGAGACCCAGTACTTC
TRBV14	TRBD2	NA	TRBJ2-7	CASSHVGSGRSIYEQYF	TGTGCCAGCAGCCACGTGGGTAGCGGGAGATCTATCTACGAGCAGTACTTC
TRBV11-2	NA	NA	TRBJ1-1	CASSAGSDTEAFF	TGTGCCAGCAGTGCCGGGAGTGACACTGAAGCTTTCTTT
TRBV7-6	NA	NA	TRBJ2-7	CASSPTGTRSYEQYF	TGTGCCAGCAGCCCTACCGGGACTCGCTCCTACGAGCAGTACTTC
TRBV12-3/TRBV12-4	TRBD1	many	TRBJ1-1	CASSPDRGQGEAFF	TGTGCCAGCAGTCCCGACAGGGGGCAAGGTGAAGCTTTCTTT
TRBV12-3/TRBV12-4	NA	NA	TRBJ2-7	CASSLAGPRVHEQYF	TGTGCCAGCAGTTTAGCTGGCCCTCGGGTTCACGAGCAGTACTTC
TRBV29-1	TRBD1	NA	TRBJ1-1	CSVTGGIAEAFF	TGCAGCGTAACAGGGGGCATAGCTGAAGCTTTCTTT
TRBV6-2/TRBV6-3	NA	once	TRBJ2-7	CASRRLAISYEQYF	TGTGCCAGCAGACGACTGGCCATCTCCTACGAGCAGTACTTC
TRBV12-5	TRBD2	many	TRBJ2-5	CASGRGGDGETQYF	TGTGCTAGTGGCCGCGGGGGAGATGGGGAGACCCAGTACTTC
TRBV16	TRBD1	NA	TRBJ2-7	CASSQGQGDEQYF	TGTGCCAGCAGCCAAGGACAGGGAGACGAGCAGTACTTC
TRBV7-2	TRBD1	many	TRBJ1-1	CASSLERDRGAFF	TGTGCCAGCAGCTTAGAAAGGGACAGGGGAGCTTTCTTT
TRBV12-3/TRBV12-4	NA	NA	TRBJ1-2	CASSWGRRINYGYTF	TGTGCCAGCAGTTGGGGCAGGAGAATCAACTATGGCTACACCTTC
TRBV10-3	NA	many	TRBJ2-5	CAISGLRLGETQYF	TGTGCCATCAGTGGACTCCGCTTAGGGGAGACCCAGTACTTC
TRBV6-2/TRBV6-3	NA	many	TRBJ1-5	CASTPLGGEQPQHF	TGTGCCAGCACCCCCCTGGGGGGAGAACAGCCCCAGCATTTT
TRBV6-5	NA	many	TRBJ1-1	CASSYSRHGDTEAFF	TGTGCCAGCAGTTACTCGAGACACGGGGACACTGAAGCTTTCTTT
TRBV7-3	TRBD1	many	TRBJ1-1	CASSKDRVGLNTEAFF	TGTGCCAGCAGCAAGGACAGGGTCGGGTTGAACACTGAAGCTTTCTTT
TRBV7-2	NA	medium-sized	TRBJ1-2	CASSLDGQGYTF	TGTGCCAGCAGCTTAGACGGCCAGGGCTACACCTTC
TRBV7-2	TRBD1	many	TRBJ2-5	CASSGYRGSKTQYF	TGTGCCAGCAGCGGTTACAGGGGTTCAAAGACCCAGTACTTC
TRBV6-1	NA	NA	TRBJ2-7	CASSSTFDPYEQYF	TGTGCCAGCAGCAGCACATTTGACCCCTACGAGCAGTACTTC
TRBV10-3	TRBD1	many	TRBJ1-1	CATGSGQIMNTEAFF	TGTGCCACCGGCTCGGGACAGATCATGAACACTGAAGCTTTCTTT
TRBV19	TRBD1	NA	TRBJ1-1	CASKRTGWSNTEAFF	TGTGCCAGTAAGAGGACAGGGTGGTCGAACACTGAAGCTTTCTTT
TRBV20-1	TRBD1	many	TRBJ2-7	CSAIRDSGTGVFEQYF	TGCAGTGCCATTAGGGACTCCGGGACAGGGGTATTCGAGCAGTACTTC
TRBV11-2	NA	many	TRBJ1-1	CASSLGGITEAFF	TGTGCCAGCAGCTTAGGAGGGATCACTGAAGCTTTCTTT
TRBV30	NA	NA	TRBJ2-7	CAWSTGTYEQYF	TGTGCCTGGAGTACGGGAACCTACGAGCAGTACTTC
TRBV11-2	TRBD2	NA	TRBJ2-5	CASSHSGGLGTQYF	TGTGCCAGCAGCCATTCGGGAGGGTTGGGGACCCAGTACTTC
TRBV4-3	NA	many	TRBJ1-1	CASRDLNTEAFF	TGCGCCAGCAGAGACTTGAACACTGAAGCTTTCTTT